This TCR beta chain was identified during a study of CD8+ T cells in alopecia areata (dated by TCRdb to between 2017 and 2018). Regarding the complete study: High-throughput TCRbeta sequencing was used to examine T cell clonal expansion in alopecia areata in both the C3H/HeJ mouse model and human patients. Scalp clonality was compared across normal scalp (n=4), patchy alopecia areata scalp (n=8), and alopecia totalis/universalis scalp (n=8). TCRbeta CDR3 regions were amplified by immunoSEQ multiplex PCR using 35 Vbeta forward and 13 Jbeta reverse primers. In humans, TCRbeta sequencing was performed on scalp tissue and on sorted CD4+ and CD8+ peripheral blood T cells from healthy controls and from patients with patchy or totalis/universalis alopecia areata. RNA was obtained with the PAXgene miRNA kit for fixed scalp, the miRNeasy kit for PBMCs, and the RNeasy kit for mouse skin. Beyond this particular receptor, the publication reports: Shared TCR sequences between patients were less evident than in mice, which may be partly attributable to HLA diversity in the patient population. Scalp TCR repertoire analysis is complicated because resident alphabeta T cells in normal human skin are also sequenced, whereas mouse skin is dominated by gammadelta T cells. Lesional scalp, especially in alopecia totalis/universalis, showed higher clonality and more expanded CD8+ clones than normal scalp, suggesting antigenic drive.

Remarks on this clone: Its antigen target is currently unknown. Given the absence of the conserved phenylalanine or tryptophan at the CDR3 end, a read error is likely. The limits of the CDR3 on the DNA are not certain, so only TCRdb's listed CDR3 is given.

The CDR3 length is 9 residues, termini included. According to the germline V gene, CDR1 reads ENHRY and CDR2 reads SYGVKD. Peripheral blood and lesional scalp punch biopsies were obtained from patients with alopecia areata. PBMCs were separated by density centrifugation and stained for CD3, CD4 and CD8, after which CD4+ and CD8+ T cells were sorted on a FACSAria. Alopecia areata patients who were not treated were recruited through a multicenter biomarker study. In a handful of patients from the biomarker study, the blood CD8+ T cells went through an additional sort into NKG2D-low and NKG2D-high fractions. Library method: the immunoSEQ multiplex PCR assay. To provide template for TCR sequencing, every sample had RNA extracted and reverse transcribed into cDNA. SuperScript III was used for first-strand cDNA synthesis, primed with a 2:1 mix of oligo-dT and random hexamers. A synthetic immune receptor repertoire was used to measure amplification bias, and any remaining bias was corrected computationally. Concerning the study's data processing: Raw reads were preprocessed to remove errors, and CDR3 was defined by IMGT conventions from the conserved cysteine to phenylalanine. Clonality was calculated as 1 minus Shannon entropy normalized by log2 of the number of productive unique TCRs. Scalp TCRbeta sequences were cross-referenced with sorted blood CD4 and CD8 repertoires so that the CD4 or CD8 identity of scalp clones could be inferred. TCRdb holds this immuneACCESS table with in-frame rearrangements only. Some clones are missing; in checked studies, unresolved V genes explain under half, and the rest has no known cause. Clone size and V and J calls were adopted from that table, with D and trimming inferred from the DNA. The sample table records 50,000 to 80,000 clones; around 44% of these occur just once. Clones ranked in the top ten supply roughly 51% of the sample.

The sequence joins TRBV10-3 to TRBJ1-1. The sample was NKG2D-low CD8+ T cells sorted from blood. Taken with the paper, the label for cell subset or site translates to: sorted CD8+ NKG2D-low blood T cells. The TCR sequence derives from a human donor with alopecia areata. The CDR3 has the sequence CAISEGGVV.